The 32 T cell receptor beta chains below come from one sample, sequenced in a study of regulatory T cells in long-lasting Graves disease. Arm-PCR of CDR3 regions and iRepertoire HTBI primers were the basis on which TCR beta libraries were built. TCRdb independently ran MiXCR on the multiplex PCR reads; one entry per CDR3 protein. The sample comprises approximately 440,000 distinct CDR3 sequences, around a quarter of which are singletons, and roughly a quarter rests with the top ten. Described time point: persistent/refractory GD, antithyroid drugs over 5 years with positive TRAb. With RNA extracted from PBMCs as input, the TCR library was made. Sample: peripheral blood mononuclear cells (PBMCs), taken when the disease was refractory, from a patient treated with antithyroid drugs. The receptors come from a female donor with Graves disease.

This chain uses TRBV12-3 or TRBV12-4 with TRBJ2-2; TRBD2 matches 9 bases. This CDR3 is built from 15 residues. Germline trimming cut 6 bases from V and 0 bases from J; bases unmatched to any gene: 2. CDR3 sequence: CASSTSGSNTGELFF. The CDR3 DNA follows: TGTGCCAGCAGCACTAGCGGGTCGAACACCGGGGAGCTGTTTTTT.

This clonotype was detected many times. This chain joins TRBV10-3 and TRBJ2-7, with 11 nucleotides matching TRBD1. Germline V CDR1 and CDR2: ENHRY, SYGVKD. CDR3 length: 14 amino acids. After removal of 6 bases from V and 6 bases from J, the junction contained 7 bases not matched to a gene. The CDR3 nucleotides read TGTGCCATCAGCCCGGGACAGGGGGTTTCCGAGCAGTACTTC. It translates to CAISPGQGVSEQYF.

The chain recombines TRBV7-2 with TRBJ2-7; 7 bases align to TRBD2. CDR3 length equals 16 residues. CDR1 is SGHTA and CDR2 is FQGNSA in the germline V gene. The V segment lost 1 base and the J segment 5 bases; nucleotides outside the gene matches: 11. The CDR3, as DNA: TGTGCCAGCAGCTTAGAGGCGGGAGCGTTCGTGGACGAGCAGTACTTC. This gives the protein CASSLEAGAFVDEQYF.

This clonotype was seen a few times. The chain combines TRBV19 with TRBJ2-7; either TRBD1 or TRBD2 may supply D (5 bases each). Germline values: CDR1 LNHDA, CDR2 SQIVND (reference sequence). The CDR3 extends over 14 amino acids. Trimming cost V 8 bases and J 0 bases, with 14 bases left between them. CDR3 nucleotide sequence: TGTGCCAGTGGACCCCGGGGCAGCTCCTACGAGCAGTACTTC. This codes for CASGPRGSSYEQYF.

This rearrangement joins TRBV19 to TRBJ2-7; TRBD2 matches 7 bases. Germline CDR1 LNHDA, CDR2 SQIVND (reference sequence). This CDR3 is built from 16 residues. The V segment lost 3 bases and the J segment 3 bases; nucleotides outside the gene matches: 11. This CDR3 reads CASSMTSSGPFYEQYF. In DNA, the CDR3 is TGTGCCAGTAGTATGACGTCTAGCGGTCCGTTCTACGAGCAGTACTTC.

This chain uses TRBV20-1 with TRBJ2-6; TRBD1 aligns across 8 bases. The germline CDR1 and CDR2 sequences are DFQATT and SNEGSKA (reference sequence). The ends lost 6 bases at V and 4 bases at J; junction bases unmatched: 8. The CDR3 is made up of 15 amino acids. The CDR3 DNA follows: TGCAGTGCCACGGACAGGGCAAGCGGGGCCAACGTCCTGACTTTC. Translating it yields CSATDRASGANVLTF.

This rearrangement joins TRBV20-1 to TRBJ2-7; 11 bases line up with TRBD1. The CDR3 sequence is 15 residues long. Germline values: CDR1 DFQATT, CDR2 SNEGSKA (reference sequence). J gave up 3 bases and V 6 bases, and 10 bases lay outside the gene matches. CDR3 region: CSAKDRGRLFYEQYF. For the CDR3, the DNA is TGCAGTGCGAAGGACAGGGGGCGCCTCTTCTACGAGCAGTACTTC.

The gene calls are TRBV29-1 and TRBJ1-3; a possible D gene is TRBD1 (5 bases). V gave up 7 bases and J gave up 0 bases, with 19 bases separating them. Germline CDR1 reads SQVTM; CDR2 reads ANQGSEA. This CDR3 has 16 amino acids. CDR3 DNA sequence: TGCAGCGCCCGACTCCCAACAGGCGTCTCTGGAAACACCATATATTTT. Translating gives CSARLPTGVSGNTIYF.

This clonotype was counted ten times or more. The chain employs TRBV12-3 or TRBV12-4 and TRBJ1-6; D uncertain. The V end lost 3 bases, the J end lost 10 bases, and 10 bases lay between the germline ends. This CDR3 comprises 13 residues. CDR3 region: CASSFVPGSPLHF. The DNA of the CDR3 is TGTGCCAGCAGTTTCGTTCCGGGGTCACCCCTCCACTTT.

This clonotype was found a few times. In DNA form, the CDR3 reads TGCAGTGCTAGAGGGCGTATCCCAGAGACCCAGTACTTC. It yields the protein CSARGRIPETQYF. V gene TRBV20-1 combines with J gene TRBJ2-5; D uncertain. Germline CDR1 DFQATT, CDR2 SNEGSKA (reference sequence). Trimming took off 1 base at V and 4 bases at J, with 10 bases between the two ends. The CDR3 runs to 13 residues.

There are a few counts of this clonotype. The chain is built from TRBV5-8 and TRBJ1-2; 8 bases are shared with TRBD1. The V gene end was trimmed by 4 bases and the J gene end by 4 bases; junction bases not matched to a gene: 12. The CDR3 contains 16 residues. Germline CDR1 is SGHTS and CDR2 is YDEGEE. CDR3 region: CASSQGARRISYGYTF. CDR3 sequence (DNA): TGTGCCAGCAGCCAGGGGGCGCGGCGTATTTCCTATGGCTACACCTTC.

This clonotype appeared many times. At one end the junction does not follow the germline gene, possibly because of a read error. The V call is TRBV12-3 or TRBV12-4, the J call TRBJ1-1, with D uncertain. The CDR3 runs to 13 residues. In DNA form, the CDR3 reads TGCGCCAGCAGCTTGGGAGCAGGAACTGAAGCTTTCTTT. It is translated as CASSLGAGTEAFF.

This clonotype has at least ten counts. The rearrangement uses TRBV6-2 or TRBV6-3 and TRBJ2-2; no firm D call. The CDR3 totals 14 residues. Between the trimmed V and J ends, which lost 4 bases and 6 bases, there was a span of 12 bases. Germline CDR1 and CDR2: MNHEY and SVGEGT. DNA for the CDR3: TGTGCCAGCAGTTTGGCTGGGGAAGCCGGGGAGCTGTTTTTT. It is translated as CASSLAGEAGELFF.

This rearrangement joins TRBV5-5 to TRBJ1-4; a possible D gene is TRBD1 (6 bases). CDR1 is SGHKS and CDR2 is YYEKEE in the germline V gene (reference sequence). Deletions cut 4 bases from V and 4 bases from J, with 17 bases between. The CDR3 is made up of 16 amino acids. The CDR3 region is CASSLTNLDSNEKLFF. The CDR3 bases are TGTGCCAGCAGCCTAACAAACTTGGACAGTAATGAAAAACTGTTTTTT.

In this sample, this clonotype turned up a few times. The chain has TRBV6-1 and TRBJ1-5; D ambiguous. V lost 7 bases to trimming and J lost 0 bases, with 10 bases between them. The CDR3 covers 14 residues. Looked up from germline, CDR1 is MNHNS and CDR2 is SASEGT. DNA of the CDR3: TGTGCCAGCAAGGACGGCGATAGCAATCAGCCCCAGCATTTT. It codes for CASKDGDSNQPQHF.

This clonotype was recorded many times. The rearrangement links TRBV28 to TRBJ1-1; the match to TRBD1 covers 8 bases. The germline CDR1 and CDR2 sequences are MDHEN and SYDVKM. V was pared by 1 base and J by 5 bases, with 15 bases of the junction left unmatched. This CDR3 region has 18 residues. CDR3 in DNA: TGTGCCAGCAGTTTATCCTGGACAGGGCCGGACCTTAGGACTGAAGCTTTCTTT. Translating it yields CASSLSWTGPDLRTEAFF.

The V gene is TRBV6-1, the J gene TRBJ2-7, with unresolved D. This CDR3 is built from 10 residues. V lost 8 bases, J lost 5 bases, and 7 bases lay in between. Germline values: CDR1 MNHNS, CDR2 SASEGT. CDR3 sequence (DNA): TGTGCCAGCGGTGGGAACGAGCAGTACTTC. Encoded protein: CASGGNEQYF.

This clonotype showed up just a few times. The chain has TRBV29-1 and TRBJ2-7; TRBD1 agrees at 10 bases. CDR1 is SQVTM and CDR2 is ANQGSEA in the germline V gene. With V trimmed by 1 base and J by 2 bases, 5 bases remained unmatched. The CDR3 runs 15 residues. In DNA form, the CDR3 reads TGCAGCGTTGAAGTTACCGGGACAGGGGCCTACGAGCAGTACTTC. It encodes CSVEVTGTGAYEQYF.

The table lists this clonotype with a few counts. The chain employs TRBV5-6 and TRBJ2-7; D is possibly TRBD1 (5 bases). Trimming removed 3 bases at V and 1 base at J, with 8 bases between. The CDR3 is 13 residues long. CDR1 is SGHDT, CDR2 YYEEEE, per germline. DNA of the CDR3: TGTGCCAGCAGCTGGTCAGGGTCCTACGAGCAGTACTTC. It encodes CASSWSGSYEQYF.

This chain links TRBV20-1 with TRBJ2-5; TRBD2 matches at 8 bases. This CDR3 spans 14 amino acids. J lost 0 bases, V lost 6 bases, and 6 bases had no gene match. Germline loops: CDR1 DFQATT, CDR2 SNEGSKA (reference sequence). The CDR3 DNA reads as TGCAGTGCCGGGGGGGCGGCTAACCAAGAGACCCAGTACTTC. Its translation: CSAGGAANQETQYF.

In its sample, this clonotype was seen a few times. V usage is TRBV7-2 and J usage is TRBJ1-5; D is unclear. The CDR3 loop spans 15 amino acids. CDR1 and CDR2 from the germline V gene are SGHTA and FQGNSA. V gave up 2 bases and J gave up 5 bases, with 13 bases separating them. CDR3 nucleotides: TGTGCCAGCAGCTTATCCTGGTACAGCGATCAGCCCCAGCATTTT. Translation: CASSLSWYSDQPQHF.

This clonotype was counted at least ten times. The chain links TRBV28 to TRBJ1-1; no firm D call. Germline V gene data show CDR1 as MDHEN and CDR2 as SYDVKM. The length of the CDR3 is 14 residues. V shed 8 bases and J shed 1 base, with 14 bases lying between them. The chain's CDR3 is CASLYRVTNTEAFF. For the CDR3, the DNA is TGTGCCAGCCTATACCGGGTGACGAACACTGAAGCTTTCTTT.

A few counts support this clonotype. The chain combines TRBV12-3 or TRBV12-4 with TRBJ1-2, with a possible D match to TRBD1 (5 bases). Trimming removed 2 bases at V and 6 bases at J, with 7 bases between. CDR3 length: 12 amino acids. The CDR3 here is CASSLTDNGYTF. DNA for the CDR3: TGTGCCAGCAGTTTAACGGACAATGGCTACACCTTC.

This clonotype was seen many times. V gene TRBV2 combines with J gene TRBJ2-2; 9 bases map to TRBD1. The V gene end was trimmed by 7 bases and the J gene end by 6 bases; junction bases not matched to a gene: 9. This CDR3 is built from 15 residues. CDR1 SNHLY and CDR2 FYNNEI come from the germline V gene. The CDR3 bases are TGTGCCAGCACCCCGGGGACAGGGAGGGCCGGGGAGCTGTTTTTT. Translated: CASTPGTGRAGELFF.

This clonotype appeared a few times. V gene TRBV19 combines with J gene TRBJ1-2, with D uncertain. The CDR3 extends over 14 amino acids. The V gene lost 5 bases and the J gene lost 0 bases, with 10 bases spanning the gap. Germline CDR1 and CDR2: LNHDA and SQIVND (reference sequence). The CDR3 region has the DNA TGTGCCAGTAGTTCGGGCAGCGCTAACTATGGCTACACCTTC. This gives the protein CASSSGSANYGYTF.

The chain has TRBV12-3 or TRBV12-4 and TRBJ1-3; D possibly corresponds to TRBD1 (5 bases). The CDR3 runs 13 residues. This chain's CDR3 is CASGTNSGNTIYF. The CDR3 nucleotides read TGTGCAAGCGGGACCAACTCTGGAAACACCATATATTTT.

The sample holds many counts of this clonotype. The V and J genes are TRBV20-1 and TRBJ2-7; D uncertain. The CDR3 runs to 13 residues. Germline assignment: CDR1 DFQATT and CDR2 SNEGSKA (reference sequence). The V end lost 0 bases, the J end lost 4 bases, and 10 bases lay between the germline ends. The CDR3 protein is CSARDQNLYEQYF. The CDR3 nucleotides are TGCAGTGCTAGAGATCAGAACCTATACGAGCAGTACTTC.

In this sample, this clonotype turned up a few times. The chain carries TRBV19 and TRBJ1-4; perhaps TRBD1 as D (6 bases). Trimming left V 4 bases short and J 5 bases short, with 20 bases between. Germline-derived CDR1 and CDR2 are LNHDA and SQIVND (reference sequence). CDR3 length: 17 amino acids. CDR3 nucleotides: TGTGCCAGTAGTAACCCTATCTACAGGGCACGAAATGAAAAACTGTTTTTT. It codes for CASSNPIYRARNEKLFF.

The V and J genes are TRBV12-3 or TRBV12-4 and TRBJ2-1, with 7 bases fitting TRBD2. The ends lost 3 bases at V and 9 bases at J; junction bases unmatched: 8. The CDR3 spans 14 residues. CDR3 sequence: CASSLVAGETEQFF. The CDR3 coding sequence is TGTGCCAGCAGTTTGGTGGCGGGAGAGACTGAGCAGTTCTTC.

The rearrangement joins TRBV7-8 to TRBJ1-2; tentatively, D is TRBD1 (6 bases). V gave up 7 bases and J gave up 1 base, with 10 bases separating them. The CDR3 spans 13 residues. CDR1 is SGHVS and CDR2 is FQNEAQ in the germline V gene. The CDR3 bases are TGTGCCAGCATGGGGACACTTAACTATGGCTACACCTTC. This gives the protein CASMGTLNYGYTF. The full variable domain, in which reference TRBV7-8 and TRBJ1-2 provide the parts outside the CDR3, is GAGVSQSPRYKVAKRGQDVALRCDPISGHVSLFWYQQALGQGPEFLTYFQNEAQLDKSGLPSDRFFAERPEGSVSTLKIQRTQQEDSAVYLCASMGTLNYGYTFGSGTRLTVV.

This clonotype was picked up many times. The CDR3 region is CASSEGGSSNQPQHF. As DNA, the CDR3 is TGTGCCAGCAGTGAGGGTGGGAGCAGCAATCAGCCCCAGCATTTT. The chain carries TRBV2 and TRBJ1-5, with D hard to call. Looked up from germline, CDR1 is SNHLY and CDR2 is FYNNEI. The CDR3 has 15 residues. V gave up 3 bases and J gave up 1 base, with 10 bases separating them.

The V and J genes are TRBV20-1 and TRBJ2-7, with 10 nucleotides matching TRBD2. The CDR3 is made up of 14 amino acids. V was pared by 1 base and J by 6 bases, with 6 bases of the junction left unmatched. Germline V gene lookup returns CDR1 DFQATT and CDR2 SNEGSKA (reference sequence). CDR3: CSARGSSGSSEQYF. The DNA for the CDR3 is TGCAGTGCTAGAGGGTCTAGCGGGAGTAGCGAGCAGTACTTC.